The source of this TCR beta chain is a study of neurological immune-mediated disorders. Time point indicated: longitudinal time-point 1 (baseline). Stored at -80 C, 2 million PBMCs were the source of the unsorted libraries. The CDR3 is made up of 15 amino acids. Germline loops: CDR1 SGHTA, CDR2 FQGNSA. Trimming shortened V by 1 base and J by 7 bases, and 13 bases separated the two germline ends. From 15-18 subjects, every sequencing run obtained over 180 million TCR-beta sequences. A single record per CDR3 protein comes from TCRdb applying MiXCR to the 5' RACE reads. Among some 54,000 distinct CDR3 sequences listed, around 10% were seen once. The study, taken as a whole, reports: In HTLV-1-associated myelopathy, TCR clonal expansion was greatest, and in multiple sclerosis it was least, below healthy controls. None of the CDR3 amino acid sequences of expanded clones recurred across subjects, suggesting private repertoires in all groups.

This clonotype was found many times. The target antigen is unknown. This chain joins TRBV7-2 and TRBJ1-4; TRBD1 is a possible D gene (6 bases). The specimen was PBMCs. The TCR originated in a male donor with HTLV-1-associated myelopathy (HAM/TSP). The CDR3 region has the DNA TGTGCCAGCAGCTTAGAGGTCCGGGGGCGTGAAAAACTGTTTTTT. Translated: CASSLEVRGREKLFF.